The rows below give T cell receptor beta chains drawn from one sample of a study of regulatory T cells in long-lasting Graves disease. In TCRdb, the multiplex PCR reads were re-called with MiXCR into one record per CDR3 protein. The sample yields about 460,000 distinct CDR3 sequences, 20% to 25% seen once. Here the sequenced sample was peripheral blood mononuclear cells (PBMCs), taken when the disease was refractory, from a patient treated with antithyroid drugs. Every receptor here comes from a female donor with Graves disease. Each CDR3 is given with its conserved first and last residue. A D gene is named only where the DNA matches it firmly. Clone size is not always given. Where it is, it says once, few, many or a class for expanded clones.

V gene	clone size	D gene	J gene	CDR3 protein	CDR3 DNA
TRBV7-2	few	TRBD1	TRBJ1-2	CATRAGGLFYGYTF	TGTGCCACCAGGGCAGGGGGGTTATTCTATGGCTACACCTTC
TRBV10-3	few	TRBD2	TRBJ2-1	CAISPLADPYNEQFF	TGTGCCATCAGTCCCCTAGCGGACCCCTACAATGAGCAGTTCTTC
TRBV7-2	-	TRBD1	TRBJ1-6	CASSQGEGALHF	TGTGCCAGCAGCCAGGGGGAAGGAGCCCTCCACTTT
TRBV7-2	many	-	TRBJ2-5	CASSTETDQETQYF	TGTGCCAGCAGCACAGAGACGGACCAAGAGACCCAGTACTTC
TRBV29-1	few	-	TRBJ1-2	CSALPGGTSYTF	TGCAGCGCCCTACCCGGTGGGACCAGCTACACCTTC
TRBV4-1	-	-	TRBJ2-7	CASSQDLGGGYEQYF	TGCGCCAGCAGCCAAGATCTCGGGGGCGGGTACGAGCAGTACTTC
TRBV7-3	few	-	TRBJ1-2	CASSLGPSDYGYTF	TGTGCCAGCAGCCTGGGACCCTCGGACTATGGCTACACCTTC
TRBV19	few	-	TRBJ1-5	CASSRSSREPQHF	TGTGCCAGTAGTAGATCATCAAGAGAGCCCCAGCATTTT
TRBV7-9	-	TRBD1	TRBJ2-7	CASTMTGGEQYF	TGTGCCAGCACCATGACAGGGGGCGAGCAGTACTTC
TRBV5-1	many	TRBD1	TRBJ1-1	CASSSDRDGTEAFF	TGCGCCAGCAGCTCCGACAGGGACGGCACTGAAGCTTTCTTT
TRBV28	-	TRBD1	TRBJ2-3	CASSSTDRGDTQYF	TGTGCCAGCAGTTCGACCGACAGGGGGGATACGCAGTATTTT
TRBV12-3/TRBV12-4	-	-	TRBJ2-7	CASSLAVRLTSSYEQYF	TGTGCCAGCAGTTTAGCGGTTCGGCTTACAAGCTCCTACGAGCAGTACTTC
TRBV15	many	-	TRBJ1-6	CATSNSRGNSPLHF	TGTGCCACCAGCAACAGTAGGGGGAATTCACCCCTCCACTTT
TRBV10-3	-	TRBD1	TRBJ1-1	CAISVDRGRNTEAFF	TGTGCCATCAGTGTTGACAGGGGGCGGAACACTGAAGCTTTCTTT
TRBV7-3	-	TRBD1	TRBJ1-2	CASSAKTGVGYTF	TGTGCCAGCAGCGCCAAGACAGGGGTTGGCTACACCTTC
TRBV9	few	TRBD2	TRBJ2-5	CASSVGAASGGAETQYF	TGTGCCAGCAGCGTAGGAGCGGCTAGCGGGGGGGCAGAGACCCAGTACTTC
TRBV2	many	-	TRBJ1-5	CASSNMRPLGNQPQHF	TGTGCCAGTTCCAATATGCGGCCTCTGGGCAATCAGCCCCAGCATTTT
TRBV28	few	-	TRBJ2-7	CASSPPRDYSYEQYF	TGTGCCAGCAGCCCACCCCGCGACTACTCCTACGAGCAGTACTTC
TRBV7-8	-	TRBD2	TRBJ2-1	CASSYAGTSGYNEQFF	TGTGCCAGCAGCTACGCCGGGACTAGCGGTTACAATGAGCAGTTCTTC
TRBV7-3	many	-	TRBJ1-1	CASSLSWNTEAFF	TGTGCCAGCAGCTTATCTTGGAACACTGAAGCTTTCTTT
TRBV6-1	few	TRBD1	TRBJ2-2	CASSRSAGGAGTGELFF	TGTGCCAGCAGCCGGTCGGCAGGGGGCGCGGGCACCGGGGAGCTGTTTTTT
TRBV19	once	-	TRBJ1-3	CASSSDRTAGNTIYF	TGTGCCAGTAGTTCGGACCGGACAGCTGGAAACACCATATATTTT
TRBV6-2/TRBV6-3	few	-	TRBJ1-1	CASSQTVLNTEAFF	TGTGCCAGCAGTCAGACTGTGCTGAACACTGAAGCTTTCTTT
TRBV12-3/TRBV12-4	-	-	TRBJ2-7	CAGSLSGHEQYF	TGTGCCGGCAGTTTGTCGGGTCACGAGCAGTACTTC
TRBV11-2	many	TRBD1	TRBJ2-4	CASSPDRVDIQYF	TGTGCCAGCAGCCCCGACAGGGTGGACATTCAGTACTTC
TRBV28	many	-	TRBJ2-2	CASSSLDITNTGELFF	TGTGCCAGCAGTTCTTTGGACATTACGAACACCGGGGAGCTGTTTTTT
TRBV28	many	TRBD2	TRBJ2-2	CASSRLAGGPTGTGELFF	TGTGCCAGCAGTCGACTAGCGGGAGGGCCGACGGGCACCGGGGAGCTGTTTTTT
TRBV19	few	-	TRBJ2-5	CATADMKETQYF	TGTGCCACAGCGGACATGAAAGAGACCCAGTACTTC
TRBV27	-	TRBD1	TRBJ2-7	CASSLSGQAYSYEQYF	TGTGCCAGCAGTTTATCCGGACAGGCTTATTCCTACGAGCAGTACTTC
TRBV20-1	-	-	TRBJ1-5	CSAYPPDSNQPQHF	TGCAGTGCCTATCCCCCGGACAGCAATCAGCCCCAGCATTTT
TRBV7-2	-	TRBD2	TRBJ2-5	CASSRPGLAGGRETQYF	TGTGCCAGCAGCCGACCCGGACTAGCGGGGGGAAGGGAGACCCAGTACTTC
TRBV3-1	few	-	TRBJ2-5	CASSQEGGSPGTQYF	TGTGCCAGCAGCCAAGAGGGAGGTTCCCCTGGGACCCAGTACTTC
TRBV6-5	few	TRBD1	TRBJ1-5	CASSSRGIRHQPQHF	TGTGCCAGCAGTTCCAGGGGGATCAGGCATCAGCCCCAGCATTTT
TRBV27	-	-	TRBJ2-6	CASRISVAGANVLTF	TGTGCCAGCAGAATATCAGTAGCTGGGGCCAACGTCCTGACTTTC
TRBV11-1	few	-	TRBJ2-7	CASSLEGRLSSYEQYF	TGTGCCAGCAGCTTAGAGGGGCGTCTGAGCTCCTACGAGCAGTACTTC
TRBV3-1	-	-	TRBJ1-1	CASSRWDTPVGTEAFF	TGTGCCAGCAGCCGCTGGGACACCCCGGTCGGCACTGAAGCTTTCTTT
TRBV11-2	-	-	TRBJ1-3	CASSPTRGLSGNTIYF	TGTGCCAGCAGCCCTACGAGGGGCCTCTCTGGAAACACCATATATTTT
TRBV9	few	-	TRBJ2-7	CASSENQGPFGEQYF	TGTGCCAGCAGCGAAAATCAGGGACCGTTTGGCGAGCAGTACTTC